The 30 T cell receptor beta chains below come from one sample, sequenced in a study of vaccination effects on CD4 cells after COVID-19. ViraFEST used viral peptide pools to expand antigen-specific CD4+ T cells before sequencing. At the end of around 11 days of culture, CD4+ T cells were isolated. Testing of the vaccine recipients showed negative nucleocapsid antibodies and no prior SARS-CoV-2 infection. Antigen specificity for these receptors is unknown. The method was immunoSEQ multiplex PCR; TCRdb's version includes in-frame clones alone and lacks a portion of them. The sample consists of approximately 74,000 clones, approximately 74% of them appearing once. The source material was CD4+ T cells from PBMCs cultured with HCoV-NL63 spike peptides, sampled before COVID-19 vaccination. These receptors originate from a human donor who received a COVID-19 vaccine.

The chain combines TRBV2 with TRBJ1-4, with 9 bases that match TRBD1. V shed 6 bases and J 8 bases; nucleotides not matched to a gene: 4. This CDR3 comprises 13 residues. Germline CDR1 is SNHLY and CDR2 is FYNNEI. CDR3 sequence: CASRRQGEEKLFF. CDR3 sequence (DNA): TGTGCCAGCAGACGACAGGGGGAAGAAAAACTGTTTTTT. Full variable domain (remainder filled in from reference TRBV2 and TRBJ1-4): EPEVTQTPSHQVTQMGQEVILRCVPISNHLYFYWYRQILGQKVEFLVSFYNNEISEKSEIFDDQFSVERPDGSNFTLKIRSTKLEDSAMYFCASRRQGEEKLFFGSGTQLSVL.

The chain joins TRBV2 to TRBJ2-3; D remains ambiguous. Germline CDR1 SNHLY, CDR2 FYNNEI. CDR3 size: 14 residues. The ends were cut back, 4 bases at V and 2 bases at J, with 10 bases in the middle. The chain's CDR3 is CASSVQVFTDTQYF. The CDR3 DNA follows: TGTGCCAGCAGTGTACAAGTATTCACAGATACGCAGTATTTT. The complete variable domain, with remaining parts taken from reference TRBV2 and TRBJ2-3, reads EPEVTQTPSHQVTQMGQEVILRCVPISNHLYFYWYRQILGQKVEFLVSFYNNEISEKSEIFDDQFSVERPDGSNFTLKIRSTKLEDSAMYFCASSVQVFTDTQYFGPGTRLTVL.

The CDR3 reads CASSQTGVGELFF. As DNA, the CDR3 is TGTGCCAGCAGCCAAACTGGAGTCGGGGAGCTGTTTTTT. This chain connects TRBV3-1 (or the pseudogene TRBV3-2) to TRBJ2-2; no clear D. The CDR3 runs 13 residues. V shed 2 bases and J shed 7 bases, with 8 bases lying between them. The germline V gene has CDR1 LGHDT and CDR2 YNNKEL (reference sequence).

V is TRBV27 and J is TRBJ1-6; 7 bases fit TRBD1. Trimming took 6 bases from V and 7 from J; bases not matched to a gene: 12. The CDR3 consists of 16 residues. CDR1 and CDR2 from the germline V gene are MNHEY and SMNVEV (reference sequence). CDR3: CASSRFTGTVNSPLHF. The CDR3 nucleotides are TGTGCCAGCAGCAGATTTACCGGGACAGTGAATTCACCCCTCCACTTT.

This chain joins TRBV18 and TRBJ1-1; perhaps TRBD1 as D (5 bases). Trimming took 3 bases from V and 4 from J, leaving 12 bases between them. Germline CDR1 reads KGHSH; CDR2 reads LQKENI. CDR3 size: 14 residues. Written as DNA, the CDR3 is TGTGCCAGCTCACCGCCGGGGGTCGGCACTGAAGCTTTCTTT. Protein product: CASSPPGVGTEAFF.

V and J are TRBV6-5 and TRBJ1-1; unclear D gene. Germline lookup yields CDR1 MNHEY and CDR2 SVGAGI. V was cut by 7 bases and J by 1 base, with 4 bases left in between. The CDR3 is 11 residues long. CDR3 sequence (DNA): TGTGCCAGCACGGGGAACACTGAAGCTTTCTTT. This gives the protein CASTGNTEAFF.

V and J are TRBV7-9 and TRBJ2-3; D remains unclear. The CDR3 loop spans 15 amino acids. V was trimmed by 2 bases and J by 3 bases, leaving 12 bases between them. Germline CDR1 reads SEHNR; CDR2 reads FQNEAQ (reference sequence). CDR3 sequence: CASSLSYAGTDTQYF. CDR3 nucleotides: TGTGCCAGCAGCTTATCATATGCCGGGACAGATACGCAGTATTTT.

In this sample, this clone turned up once. CDR3 loop: CASSLTSGFVGYGYTF. CDR3 bases: TGTGCCAGCAGTTTGACATCAGGGTTTGTCGGCTATGGCTACACCTTC. The chain combines TRBV6-2 or TRBV6-3 with TRBJ1-2, with D perhaps TRBD1 (5 bases). CDR1 MNHEY and CDR2 SVGEGT come from the germline V gene. V gave up 4 bases and J gave up 4 bases, with 19 bases separating them. There are 16 residues in the CDR3.

J is TRBJ1-2 and V is TRBV3-1 (or the pseudogene TRBV3-2); tentatively, D is TRBD1 (5 bases). The CDR3 has 15 amino acids. V lost 4 bases and J 7 bases, leaving 19 bases between the germline ends. Germline CDR1 LGHDT, CDR2 YNNKEL (reference sequence). The CDR3 coding sequence is TGTGCCAGCAGCCCCCCTGTTGGAGGGGCTTCTGGCTACACCTTC. Amino acid sequence: CASSPPVGGASGYTF.

The CDR3 spells CASSQAPRGDLLYNEQFF. CDR3 sequence (DNA): TGTGCCAGCAGCCAAGCCCCCCGGGGAGATCTCTTATACAATGAGCAGTTCTTC. The rearrangement joins TRBV14 to TRBJ2-1, with a tentative D call TRBD2 (5 bases). The V gene's germline CDR1 is SGHDN and CDR2 FVKESK. This CDR3 contains 18 residues. V lost 1 base and J 4 bases, leaving 20 bases between the germline ends.

In nucleotides, the CDR3 is TGTGCCAGCAGTCCCCCAGGGTCCAATAGTGATGGCTACACCTTC. It specifies CASSPPGSNSDGYTF. V usage is TRBV28 and J usage is TRBJ1-2; D is possibly TRBD1 (5 bases). The germline gives CDR1 MDHEN, CDR2 SYDVKM. This CDR3 comprises 15 residues. V shed 5 bases and J shed 6 bases, with 19 bases lying between them.

The J gene is TRBJ2-1, the V gene TRBV6-5; the match to TRBD2 covers 7 bases. The J segment lost 8 bases and the V segment lost 5 bases, leaving 9 bases of the junction unmatched. CDR1 and CDR2 from the germline V gene are MNHEY and SVGAGI. The CDR3 is 14 residues long. The CDR3 DNA is TGTGCCAGCAGTACCCAGACTAGCAACGATGAGCAGTTCTTC. It translates to CASSTQTSNDEQFF.

DNA of the CDR3: TGTGCCATCAGTGGATCCGGGCCCCCCGGGGATACGCAGTATTTT. It encodes CAISGSGPPGDTQYF. V gene TRBV10-3 combines with J gene TRBJ2-3; D ambiguous. The CDR3 sequence is 15 residues long. Germline assignment: CDR1 ENHRY and CDR2 SYGVKD. The V end was cut by 4 bases, the J end by 6 bases, with 17 bases between.

CDR3 nucleotides: TGTGCCAGCCGGGAGGGCAGGGTTGGTGGCTACACCTTC. Its protein is CASREGRVGGYTF. V usage is TRBV6-5 and J usage is TRBJ1-2; perhaps TRBD1 as D (5 bases). The germline V and J ends were trimmed by 8 bases and 7 bases, with 17 bases remaining between them. Germline assignment: CDR1 MNHEY and CDR2 SVGAGI. This CDR3 region has 13 residues.

This clone was picked up a small number of times. This chain uses TRBV2 with TRBJ2-5, with 7 bases aligning to TRBD1. Germline loops: CDR1 SNHLY, CDR2 FYNNEI. The junction had 7 bases not matched to a gene; V was cut back by 7 bases and J by 2 bases. The CDR3 has 14 residues. CDR3 loop: CASKRGTVQETQYF. The CDR3 DNA reads as TGTGCCAGCAAAAGGGGGACAGTACAAGAGACCCAGTACTTC.

The J gene is TRBJ2-1, the V gene TRBV6-1; tentative D call: TRBD1 (6 bases). The CDR3 length is 16 residues. Germline CDR1 MNHNS, CDR2 SASEGT. Trimming took 2 bases from V and 3 from J, leaving 14 bases between them. The CDR3 bases are TGTGCCAGCAGTGAATATTCGGACAGAGTCTACAATGAGCAGTTCTTC. Translation: CASSEYSDRVYNEQFF.

This rearrangement joins TRBV19 to TRBJ2-3; D remains ambiguous. CDR3 length equals 11 residues. Germline CDR1 is LNHDA and CDR2 is SQIVND (reference sequence). Between the trimmed V and J ends, which lost 5 bases and 5 bases, there was a span of 5 bases. The CDR3 region has the DNA TGTGCCAGTAGTGCAGGAGATACGCAGTATTTT. Protein: CASSAGDTQYF.

This rearrangement joins TRBV4-1 to TRBJ2-5; D tentatively fits TRBD1 or TRBD2 (6 bases each). The V gene's germline CDR1 is MGHRA and CDR2 YSYEKL. The V gene lost 0 bases and the J gene lost 5 bases, with 10 bases spanning the gap. CDR3 length: 14 residues. CDR3 in DNA: TGCGCCAGCAGCCAAGATCGAGGGGGGGAGACCCAGTACTTC. Its translation is CASSQDRGGETQYF.

This clone was picked up one time. The rearrangement uses TRBV7-2 and TRBJ2-4; the D gene could be TRBD1 or TRBD2 (5 bases each). Germline V lookup: CDR1 SGHTA, CDR2 FQGNSA. V lost 1 base and J 9 bases, leaving 10 bases between the germline ends. The length of the CDR3 is 13 residues. The CDR3 sequence: CASSLEQAGIQYF. CDR3 bases: TGTGCCAGCAGCTTAGAACAGGCGGGCATTCAGTACTTC.

In this sample, this clone turned up a few times. Written as DNA, the CDR3 is TGTGCCATCAGTGAGACCGGGAGCTCCTATAATTCACCCCTCCACTTT. Amino acid sequence: CAISETGSSYNSPLHF. This chain uses TRBV10-3 with TRBJ1-6; D not resolved. The germline V and J ends were trimmed by 2 bases and 0 bases, with 8 bases remaining between them. The CDR3 has 16 amino acids. CDR1 ENHRY and CDR2 SYGVKD come from the germline V gene.

The CDR3 DNA reads as TGTGCCTGGAGTGTACTACAGGGTTGGAGTGAGCAGTTCTTC. Encoded protein: CAWSVLQGWSEQFF. The J gene is TRBJ2-1, the V gene TRBV30, with D possibly matching TRBD1 (6 bases). CDR3 length equals 14 residues. Germline-derived CDR1 and CDR2 are GTSNPN and SVGIG (reference sequence). Trimming left V 0 bases short and J 9 bases short, with 15 bases between.

The rearrangement joins TRBV3-1 (or the pseudogene TRBV3-2) to TRBJ2-3; 7 nucleotides align to TRBD1. Germline values: CDR1 LGHDT, CDR2 YNNKEL (reference sequence). This CDR3 comprises 15 residues. V lost 4 bases and J lost 2; bases outside the gene matches: 6. The CDR3 DNA follows: TGTGCCAGCAGCCGCATGGGACAGCCCACAGATACGCAGTATTTT. As protein: CASSRMGQPTDTQYF.

The genes are TRBV5-1 and TRBJ2-3; 8 bases are shared with TRBD1. In germline, CDR1 is SGHRS, CDR2 YFSETQ. Trimming removed 4 bases from V and 3 bases from J; junction bases left unmatched: 7. This CDR3 is built from 15 residues. In DNA form, the CDR3 reads TGCGCCAGCAGCCCCGGACAGGGATTTACAGATACGCAGTATTTT. Translating it yields CASSPGQGFTDTQYF.

This chain joins TRBV5-1 and TRBJ2-3, with a possible D match to TRBD1 (6 bases). The length of the CDR3 is 15 residues. V was trimmed by 4 bases and J by 0 bases, leaving 12 bases between them. CDR1 SGHRS and CDR2 YFSETQ come from the germline V gene. The CDR3 is CASSIQGPSTDTQYF. The CDR3 nucleotides are TGCGCCAGCAGCATACAGGGACCTAGCACAGATACGCAGTATTTT.

The chain employs TRBV3-1 (or the pseudogene TRBV3-2) and TRBJ2-5; 11 nucleotides line up with TRBD2. The germline CDR1 and CDR2 sequences are LGHDT and YNNKEL (reference sequence). The V segment lost 3 bases and the J segment 9 bases; nucleotides outside the gene matches: 9. CDR3 length: 15 amino acids. This chain's CDR3 is CASSQSPSGGMSQYF. CDR3 bases: TGTGCCAGCAGCCAGTCGCCTAGCGGGGGGATGTCCCAGTACTTC.

The gene calls are TRBV29-1 and TRBJ2-5; D is unresolved. V lost 7 bases and J 5 bases, leaving 17 bases between the germline ends. The germline V gene has CDR1 SQVTM and CDR2 ANQGSEA. The CDR3 covers 13 residues. DNA for the CDR3: TGCAGCGCCCGGAAGGTCTCATTGGAGACCCAGTACTTC. The encoded protein is CSARKVSLETQYF. The variable domain in full, completed from reference TRBV29-1 and TRBJ2-5, reads SAVISQKPSRDICQRGTSLTIQCQVDSQVTMMFWYRQQPGQSLTLIATANQGSEATYESGFVIDKFPISRPNLTFSTLTVSNMSPEDSSIYLCSARKVSLETQYFGPGTRLLVL.

This clone showed up just once. Written as DNA, the CDR3 is TGTGCCAGCAGCTTAGTTGGGCGAAACTCTGGGGCCAACGTCCTGACTTTC. Amino acid sequence: CASSLVGRNSGANVLTF. This rearrangement joins TRBV7-2 to TRBJ2-6, with D uncertain. Trimming stripped 1 base from V and 0 bases from J, with 10 bases between. This CDR3 is built from 17 residues. In germline, CDR1 is SGHTA, CDR2 FQGNSA.

The V gene is TRBV5-1, the J gene TRBJ2-1, with 10 bases fitting TRBD2. V gave up 0 bases and J gave up 4 bases; unmatched junction bases: 1. Looked up from germline, CDR1 is SGHRS and CDR2 is YFSETQ. The CDR3 is 15 amino acids. The CDR3, as DNA: TGCGCCAGCAGCTTGGGAGCGGGGGGGTACAATGAGCAGTTCTTC. Translated: CASSLGAGGYNEQFF. Looking up the rest from reference TRBV5-1 and TRBJ2-1 gives the full variable domain: KAGVTQTPRYLIKTRGQQVTLSCSPISGHRSVSWYQQTPGQGLQFLFEYFSETQRNKGNFPGRFSGRQFSNSRSEMNVSTLELGDSALYLCASSLGAGGYNEQFFGPGTRLTVL.

V usage is TRBV14 and J usage is TRBJ1-3; no definite D call. The CDR3 length is 14 residues. V lost 3 bases and J 3 bases, leaving 9 bases between the germline ends. The germline V gene has CDR1 SGHDN and CDR2 FVKESK. The CDR3 sequence: CASSQGFFGNTIYF. Here the CDR3 DNA reads TGTGCCAGCAGCCAGGGTTTCTTTGGAAACACCATATATTTT.

This clone was observed a few times. The chain links TRBV9 to TRBJ2-2, with D perhaps TRBD1 (6 bases). This CDR3 is built from 14 residues. V was trimmed by 3 bases and J by 4 bases, leaving 10 bases between them. Per germline, CDR1 SGDLS and CDR2 YYNGEE. CDR3 sequence reads: CASSALGGTGELFF. In DNA form, the CDR3 reads TGTGCCAGCAGCGCCCTAGGGGGCACCGGGGAGCTGTTTTTT.